A single sample is the source of the 31 T cell receptor beta chains below, sequenced in a study of identical twins. TCRdb re-called the 5' RACE reads through MiXCR, storing one row per CDR3 protein. Here the sample spans around 340,000 distinct CDR3 sequences, about 9% being singletons. Sequencing input: naive T cells sorted from blood. These receptors were collected from a woman between 50 and 59 years old in good health.

A few counts support this clonotype. One end of the junction does not line up with germline, which may come from a read error. The chain joins TRBV7-7 to TRBJ2-7; 9 nucleotides align to TRBD1. The CDR3 sequence is 13 residues long. Germline values: CDR1 SSHAT, CDR2 FNYEAQ (reference sequence). CDR3 sequence (DNA): TGTGCTAGCAGCACGACAGGGGGTCGTGAGCAGTACTTC. Amino acid sequence: CASSTTGGREQYF.

This clonotype was recorded at least ten times. This chain uses TRBV7-9 with TRBJ1-4; no firm D call. V dropped 8 bases and J dropped 8 bases, with 12 bases sitting between them. CDR3 length: 12 amino acids. Germline-derived CDR1 and CDR2 are SEHNR and FQNEAQ (reference sequence). This CDR3 is CASSGQDEKLFF. The CDR3 bases are TGTGCCAGCTCTGGCCAGGACGAAAAACTGTTTTTT.

The gene calls are TRBV5-1 and TRBJ1-4; 7 bases map to TRBD1. The CDR3 is 15 residues long. Trimming at V came to 4 bases and at J to 4 bases, leaving 7 bases not matched to a gene. Germline V gene sequence: CDR1 SGHRS, CDR2 YFSETQ. The CDR3 coding sequence is TGCGCCAGCAGCGAAATGACAGGGATTAATGAAAAACTGTTTTTT. It encodes CASSEMTGINEKLFF.

This chain connects TRBV6-2 or TRBV6-3 to TRBJ2-5, with TRBD1 matching 9 bases. V was clipped by 10 bases and J by 5 bases; unmatched bases: 11. The CDR3 runs 14 residues. Germline values: CDR1 MNHEY, CDR2 SVGEGT. CDR3 protein: CATREGQGYETQYF. CDR3 DNA sequence: TGTGCCACCAGAGAAGGACAGGGGTATGAGACCCAGTACTTC.

In its sample, this clonotype was seen many times. The chain carries TRBV9 and TRBJ2-2, with 7 positions matching TRBD2. Germline V lookup: CDR1 SGDLS, CDR2 YYNGEE. This CDR3 contains 15 residues. The V and J ends lost 3 bases and 1 base, in that order; junction bases with no gene match: 3. The CDR3: CASSELAMNTGELFF. The CDR3 nucleotides read TGTGCCAGCAGCGAACTAGCGATGAACACCGGGGAGCTGTTTTTT.

The rearrangement uses TRBV24-1 and TRBJ2-1; D remains unclear. V lost 2 bases to trimming and J lost 8 bases, with 24 bases between them. Per the germline V gene, CDR1 is KGHDR and CDR2 is SFDVKD. This CDR3 region has 18 residues. The CDR3 sequence is CATSDSHAGPKFRDEQFF. The CDR3 DNA is TGTGCCACCAGTGATTCTCACGCCGGACCGAAGTTTCGGGATGAGCAGTTCTTC.

The chain is built from TRBV27 and TRBJ2-3, with 13 bases lining up with TRBD2. Per germline, CDR1 MNHEY and CDR2 SMNVEV (reference sequence). The ends lost 6 bases at V and 4 bases at J; junction bases unmatched: 7. CDR3 length equals 16 residues. CDR3 protein: CASSPGTSGTADTQYF. The CDR3 DNA reads TGTGCCAGCAGCCCCGGGACTAGCGGGACCGCAGATACGCAGTATTTT.

The chain couples TRBV11-2 to TRBJ2-5; the match to TRBD1 covers 8 bases. CDR1 SGHAT and CDR2 FQNNGV come from the germline V gene. V shed 11 bases, J shed 1 base, and the junction held 12 bases outside the gene matches. CDR3 length: 15 residues. This CDR3 is CAVAGGAASQETQYF. The CDR3, as DNA: TGTGCCGTGGCAGGGGGCGCGGCCAGCCAAGAGACCCAGTACTTC.

This clonotype has more than one count but fewer than ten. The J gene is TRBJ1-1, the V gene TRBV3-1; no clear D gene. This CDR3 has 14 residues. Germline V CDR1 and CDR2: LGHDT, YNNKEL (reference sequence). Trimming took 5 bases from V and 4 from J, leaving 14 bases between them. CDR3 protein: CASSVREGGTEAFF. In DNA, the CDR3 is TGTGCCAGCAGCGTCCGGGAGGGTGGCACTGAAGCTTTCTTT.

The chain joins TRBV20-1 to TRBJ2-1; unclear D gene. There are 14 residues in the CDR3. Germline CDR1 is DFQATT and CDR2 is SNEGSKA (reference sequence). Between the trimmed V and J ends, which lost 3 bases and 4 bases, there was a span of 13 bases. CDR3 DNA: TGCAGTGCTAGTGGCAGCCAAAGGTACAATGAGCAGTTCTTC. It is translated as CSASGSQRYNEQFF.

This clonotype was observed a single time. V is TRBV20-1 and J is TRBJ1-4; 9 bases are a match to TRBD1. Germline CDR1 reads DFQATT; CDR2 reads SNEGSKA (reference sequence). CDR3 size: 14 residues. CDR3 protein: CRAEPTGGNEKLFF. For the CDR3, the DNA is TGCAGGGCAGAACCGACAGGGGGTAATGAAAAACTGTTTTTT.

This rearrangement joins TRBV6-5 to TRBJ2-5, with no clear D. Trimming removed 8 bases from V and 0 bases from J, with 10 bases in between. Germline V CDR1 and CDR2: MNHEY, SVGAGI. The CDR3 contains 13 residues. CDR3: CASGGQDQETQYF. The CDR3 nucleotides are TGTGCCAGCGGTGGCCAGGACCAAGAGACCCAGTACTTC.

This clonotype was seen only a few times. The CDR3 nucleotides read TGTGCCAGCAGCTTACCCCACTACGAGCAGTACGTC. This sequence encodes CASSLPHYEQYV. The chain combines TRBV7-2 with TRBJ2-7; no reliable D call. Deletions cut 2 bases from V and 3 bases from J, with 5 bases between. The germline CDR1 and CDR2 sequences are SGHTA and FQGNSA. This CDR3 is built from 12 residues.

This clonotype was detected only a few times. V gene TRBV10-3 combines with J gene TRBJ2-5; the D gene is possibly TRBD2 (5 bases). CDR1 is ENHRY and CDR2 is SYGVKD in the germline V gene. The CDR3 has 13 amino acids. Trimming cost V 7 bases and J 4 bases, with 13 bases left between them. The CDR3 sequence: CAITRGPGETQYF. CDR3 DNA sequence: TGTGCCATCACTCGGGGTCCAGGAGAGACCCAGTACTTC.

This clonotype has only a few counts. The V gene is TRBV12-3 or TRBV12-4, the J gene TRBJ2-3; D may match TRBD1 or TRBD2 (5 bases each). The CDR3 contains 15 residues. Trimming took off 4 bases at V and 5 bases at J, with 16 bases between the two ends. The chain's CDR3 is CASSYGDRVGDTQYF. In DNA form, the CDR3 reads TGTGCCAGCAGTTATGGGGACCGCGTTGGAGATACGCAGTATTTT.

The genes are TRBV20-1 and TRBJ1-1; D is ambiguous. V gave up 6 bases and J gave up 8 bases, with 10 bases separating them. The germline CDR1 and CDR2 sequences are DFQATT and SNEGSKA (reference sequence). The CDR3 contains 10 residues. In DNA, the CDR3 is TGCAGTGCCCCCCCCAGGGAAGCTTTCTTT. It is translated as CSAPPREAFF.

This chain uses TRBV6-6 with TRBJ2-4, with 9 bases fitting TRBD2. In germline, CDR1 is MNHNY, CDR2 SVGAGI (reference sequence). The CDR3 extends over 15 amino acids. Trimming took 5 bases from V and 6 from J; bases not matched to a gene: 8. The CDR3 coding sequence is TGTGCCAGCAGTGAACCGGGACTAGCTGTAAACATTCAGTACTTC. As protein: CASSEPGLAVNIQYF.

This clonotype showed up just a few times. The rearrangement links TRBV19 to TRBJ2-2, with D hard to call. Trimming took off 9 bases at V and 1 base at J, with 12 bases between the two ends. Germline-derived CDR1 and CDR2 are LNHDA and SQIVND (reference sequence). The CDR3 is 14 residues long. The CDR3 region has the DNA TGTGCCAGCGGTGCAGGAGTGAACACCGGGGAGCTGTTTTTT. Its protein product is CASGAGVNTGELFF.

The sample holds a few counts of this clonotype. This chain joins TRBV15 and TRBJ2-7; tentatively, D is TRBD1 or TRBD2 (5 bases each). Germline V gene data show CDR1 as LNHNV and CDR2 as YYDKDF (reference sequence). Trimming took 0 bases from V and 2 from J, leaving 11 bases between them. The CDR3 is 15 residues long. The CDR3 DNA follows: TGTGCCACCAGCAGAGAAGCTGGGGACGCCTACGAGCAGTACTTC. Translating it yields CATSREAGDAYEQYF.

This clonotype was recorded a few times. The chain joins TRBV11-2 to TRBJ2-2; TRBD2 is a possible D gene (5 bases). CDR1 and CDR2 (germline): SGHAT, FQNNGV. The CDR3 runs to 15 residues. The V and J ends lost 5 bases and 2 bases respectively, with 12 bases between them. CDR3 sequence reads: CASSPPGINTGELFF. Here the CDR3 DNA reads TGTGCCAGCAGCCCGCCGGGGATTAACACCGGGGAGCTGTTTTTT.

This clonotype came up a few times. The V call is TRBV12-3 or TRBV12-4, the J call TRBJ2-7; no clear D. The CDR3 is made up of 13 amino acids. V was clipped by 2 bases and J by 0 bases, with 5 bases between them. CDR3 DNA sequence: TGTGCCAGCAGTTTAAATAGCTCCTACGAGCAGTACGTC. Translated: CASSLNSSYEQYV.

This chain uses TRBV11-1 with TRBJ2-5, with a weak D call TRBD1 (6 bases). The CDR3 runs to 16 residues. V was shortened by 5 bases and J by 6 bases, with 22 bases between the two germline ends. CDR1 is SGHAT, CDR2 FQDESV, per germline (reference sequence). CDR3 DNA sequence: TGTGCCAGCAGCGCCCCGGGACACGGCGTGATGAAGACCCAGTACTTC. Protein sequence: CASSAPGHGVMKTQYF.

This clonotype was counted between two and nine times. The chain couples TRBV6-2 or TRBV6-3 to TRBJ2-3; 11 bases map to TRBD2. CDR1 and CDR2 from the germline V gene are MNHEY and SVGEGT. J was trimmed by 5 bases and V by 2 bases; bases with no gene match: 9. The CDR3 extends over 17 amino acids. DNA of the CDR3: TGTGCCAGCAGTTACCCACGCGGACTAGCGGGCCTAGATACGCAGTATTTT. Translated: CASSYPRGLAGLDTQYF.

This clonotype was counted many times. For the CDR3, the DNA is TGTGCCAGCAGTGAAGGGCTAGGGGTTGGAGGCTACACCTTC. Amino acid sequence: CASSEGLGVGGYTF. This chain uses TRBV6-1 with TRBJ1-2; TRBD1 is a possible D gene (5 bases). This CDR3 has 14 amino acids. The V end was cut by 1 base, the J end by 8 bases, with 14 bases between. In germline, CDR1 is MNHNS, CDR2 SASEGT.

This clonotype turned up a few times. The chain links TRBV28 to TRBJ2-7, with D possibly being TRBD1 (5 bases). V was trimmed by 5 bases and J by 7 bases, leaving 21 bases between them. The V gene's germline CDR1 is MDHEN and CDR2 SYDVKM. This CDR3 has 15 amino acids. The DNA for the CDR3 is TGTGCCAGCAGTATACAGGCTTCCAAGTTGGGGGAGCAGTACTTC. Residues: CASSIQASKLGEQYF.

This clonotype came up many times. The rearrangement joins TRBV5-1 to TRBJ2-2; D gene unclear. Germline V gives CDR1 SGHRS, CDR2 YFSETQ. The V end lost 0 bases, the J end lost 3 bases, and 9 bases lay between the germline ends. This CDR3 contains 15 residues. CDR3 bases: TGCGCCAGCAGCTTGGGGCCACCAGACACCGGGGAGCTGTTTTTT. Protein product: CASSLGPPDTGELFF.

This clonotype showed up just a few times. The chain has TRBV12-3 or TRBV12-4 and TRBJ2-1; the D gene is possibly TRBD1 (6 bases). Trimming cost V 6 bases and J 6 bases, with 15 bases left between them. This CDR3 spans 14 amino acids. The CDR3 loop is CASRVRGRANEQFF. The DNA for the CDR3 is TGTGCCAGCAGGGTCAGGGGAAGGGCCAATGAGCAGTTCTTC.

The J gene is TRBJ1-3, the V gene TRBV12-3 or TRBV12-4; TRBD1 is a possible D gene (5 bases). The V gene lost 5 bases and the J gene lost 4 bases, with 15 bases spanning the gap. The CDR3 is 15 amino acids. CDR3 in DNA: TGTGCCAGCAGTGTTCTATCAGGGCTCGGAAACACCATATATTTT. It encodes CASSVLSGLGNTIYF.

V and J are TRBV30 and TRBJ2-3; no clear D gene. CDR1 and CDR2 (germline): GTSNPN, SVGIG (reference sequence). CDR3 length: 14 amino acids. V lost 2 bases and J lost 1, with 10 bases in between. CDR3 in DNA: TGTGCCTGGAGTAGGAGTTTGCGCACAGATACGCAGTATTTT. It yields the protein CAWSRSLRTDTQYF.

The rearrangement joins TRBV15 to TRBJ2-3; 9 nucleotides align to TRBD1. The germline V gene has CDR1 LNHNV and CDR2 YYDKDF (reference sequence). The CDR3 consists of 14 residues. V gave up 5 bases and J gave up 7 bases; unmatched junction bases: 7. The CDR3 DNA reads as TGTGCCACCAGCCGGACAGGGGTGGAGTATACGCAGTATTTT. It specifies CATSRTGVEYTQYF.

This clonotype turned up a few times. The rearrangement joins TRBV6-6 to TRBJ2-7; D remains unclear. The CDR3 is 13 residues long. V dropped 5 bases and J dropped 7 bases, with 15 bases sitting between them. CDR1 and CDR2 (germline): MNHNY, SVGAGI (reference sequence). The CDR3 nucleotides read TGTGCCAGCAGTGCCGACCCTGATCGGGAGCAGTACGTC. Translation: CASSADPDREQYV.